This T cell receptor beta chain originates from a study of blood T cells in healthy people across ages (dated by TCRdb to 2015 to 2017). Background for the entire study: In model experiments, template switching captured roughly one uniquely barcoded TCR beta cDNA molecule for every two T cells. To track age-related changes in TCR beta repertoire diversity, the study relied on deep sequencing normalized with unique cDNA molecular identifiers. The donors were split into four age groups: young (average about 15 years), middle-aged (roughly 40), aged (over 55) and long-lived (roughly 88). For two donors (one aged 18 to 30 and one aged 80 or older), the study analyzed two additional independent replicas of 1 million unique cDNA reads from the same blood draw. To avoid experimental bias, donors of different ages were distributed randomly across sequencing lanes. Overall study outcomes, separate from this receptor: Bulk unsorted PBMC profiling prevented conclusive comparison of naive and antigen-experienced compartments. Compared with the aged group, more naive CD4+ T cells, fewer expanded clones and increased TCR diversity were shown by the long-lived group, suggesting age selection. Observed TCR beta diversity correlated strongly with the percentage of naive T cells measured by flow cytometry. Observed TCR beta diversity per million T cells fell roughly linearly with age, and a significant reduction was already apparent by age roughly 41. Donor CMV infection status was unknown, potentially confounding age-related changes in expanded clonotypes. Total diversity estimates from one million sequenced T cells were considered lower bounds and underestimates.

The donors were 40 or so Caucasian individuals from Russia, aged roughly 6 to 95 years, who were systemically healthy. Approximately 10 milliliters of peripheral blood were collected from each donor into EDTA-treated Vacutainer tubes. Ficoll-Paque density-gradient centrifugation was used to isolate PBMCs, with at least 7 million obtained per sample. Trizol reagent was used to extract total RNA from PBMCs, with at least 6 micrograms per sample. For every donor, flow cytometry on a PBMC aliquot measured the percentage of naive CD45RAhigh/CD27high T cells. Reading from cysteine to phenylalanine, the CDR3 counts 15 amino acids. Of the read, only the CDR3 DNA is kept; its 45 bases are in frame from base 1. The germline V gene provides CDR1 SQVTM and CDR2 ANQGSEA. Germline trimming: 3 bases from V, 3 bases from J; junction bases outside gene matches: 9. The library came from 5' RACE. Instrument on record: Illumina HiSeq 2500. The second PCR ran for roughly 7 to 12 cycles and used a J-beta primer mix along with a sample-barcoded 5' primer. A unique molecular identifier was introduced onto each TCR beta cDNA molecule by a template-switch 5' adaptor carrying 12 random nucleotides. At least 2.5 million CDR3-containing paired-end reads were obtained from each sample. The Mint cDNA synthesis kit, primed by a TRBC-specific oligonucleotide, was used to synthesize first-strand cDNA from all RNA. Following uracil-DNA glycosylase treatment, all cDNA underwent a first 18-cycle PCR with the universal primers M1SS and BC2_uni_R. The authors' pipeline ran thus. Normalization of each sample was performed by random selection of 1 million high-quality reads, each carrying a distinct molecular identifier. Instead of being binned into consensus sequences, reads with shared molecular identifiers were discarded. MiTCR, with a Q25 quality threshold and the strictest error-elimination algorithm, was used for CDR3 identification, clonotype clustering and error correction. A nonparametric unseen species model with Euler transformation was used to estimate a lower bound on total TCR beta diversity. TCRdb passed the public sequencing reads through fastp at Q25 and MiXCR, retaining productive beta sequences. CDR3 protein sequences are deduplicated, and each keeps its most common genes and DNA. V and J calls and clone size were set by TCRdb, not the authors. The sample contains fewer than 1 million distinct CDR3 sequences, under 45% of them found a single time. The top ten constitute approximately 19% of the sample.

Notes on this clonotype: Its antigen is unknown. Base qualities are not provided; no much larger clone lies one nucleotide away.

The receptor was derived from a man between 60 and 75 years old in good health. The sequence links TRBV29-1 to TRBJ2-3, and 7 bases in between align with TRBD2. Sequences were obtained from blood. The nucleotides are TGCAGCGTTGATGGGGAGGGATATTCAACAGATACGCAGTATTTT. Its protein product is CSVDGEGYSTDTQYF.